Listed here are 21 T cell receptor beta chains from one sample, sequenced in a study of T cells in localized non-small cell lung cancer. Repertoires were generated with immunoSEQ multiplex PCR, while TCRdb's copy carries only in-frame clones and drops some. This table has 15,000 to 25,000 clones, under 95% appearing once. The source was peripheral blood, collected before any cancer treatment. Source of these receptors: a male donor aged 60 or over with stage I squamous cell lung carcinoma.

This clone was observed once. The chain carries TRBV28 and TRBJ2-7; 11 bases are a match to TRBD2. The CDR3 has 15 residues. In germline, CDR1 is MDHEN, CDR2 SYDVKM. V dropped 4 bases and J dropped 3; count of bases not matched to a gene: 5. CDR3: CASSSPGTSGYEQYF. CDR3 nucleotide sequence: TGTGCCAGCAGTTCCCCCGGGACTAGCGGCTACGAGCAGTACTTC.

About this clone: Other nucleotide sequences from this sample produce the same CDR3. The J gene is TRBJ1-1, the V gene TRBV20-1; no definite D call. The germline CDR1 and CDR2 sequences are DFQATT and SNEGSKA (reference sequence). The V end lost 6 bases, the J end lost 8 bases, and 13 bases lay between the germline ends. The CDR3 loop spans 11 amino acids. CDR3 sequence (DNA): TGCAGTGCCGCCCCCTTCTCCGAAGCTTTCTTT. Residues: CSAAPFSEAFF.

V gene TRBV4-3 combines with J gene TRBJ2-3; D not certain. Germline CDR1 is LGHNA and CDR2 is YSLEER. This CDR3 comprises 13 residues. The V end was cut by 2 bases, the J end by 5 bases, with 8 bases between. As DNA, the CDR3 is TGCGCCAGCAGCCAAACTTCTGGAGATACGCAGTATTTT. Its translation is CASSQTSGDTQYF.

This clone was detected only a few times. CDR3 sequence (DNA): TGTGCCAGCAGCGCGGGACTAGCGGAATACAATGAGCAGTTCTTC. This codes for CASSAGLAEYNEQFF. The rearrangement links TRBV11-1 to TRBJ2-1; 11 bases line up with TRBD2. The CDR3 is 15 residues long. Germline V CDR1 and CDR2: SGHAT, FQDESV (reference sequence). The J segment lost 4 bases and the V segment lost 5 bases, leaving 4 bases of the junction unmatched. The variable domain in full, completed from reference TRBV11-1 and TRBJ2-1, reads EAEVAQSPRYKITEKSQAVAFWCDPISGHATLYWYRQILGQGPELLVQFQDESVVDDSQLPKDRFSAERLKGVDSTLKIQPAELGDSAMYLCASSAGLAEYNEQFFGPGTRLTVL.

The CDR3 DNA is TGTGCCAGCAGTTCCGGAGGGAGCTCCTACAATGAGCAGTTCTTC. This gives the protein CASSSGGSSYNEQFF. The rearrangement uses TRBV28 and TRBJ2-1; the D gene is possibly TRBD2 (6 bases). This CDR3 is built from 15 residues. V was trimmed by 4 bases and J by 0 bases, leaving 10 bases between them. Germline V gene sequence: CDR1 MDHEN, CDR2 SYDVKM.

CDR3: CASSLQGTGNTIYF. CDR3 nucleotides: TGTGCCAGCAGCTTACAGGGGACTGGAAACACCATATATTTT. The rearrangement uses TRBV7-9 and TRBJ1-3; tentatively, D is TRBD1 (6 bases). V was trimmed by 2 bases and J by 2 bases, leaving 7 bases between them. This CDR3 has 14 residues. Germline CDR1 SEHNR, CDR2 FQNEAQ (reference sequence).

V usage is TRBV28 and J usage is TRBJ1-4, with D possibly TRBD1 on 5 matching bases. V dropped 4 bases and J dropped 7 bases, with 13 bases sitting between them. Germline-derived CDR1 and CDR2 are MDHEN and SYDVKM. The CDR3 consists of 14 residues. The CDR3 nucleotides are TGTGCCAGCAGTTCAGGGTCCCTTAGTGAAAAACTGTTTTTT. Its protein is CASSSGSLSEKLFF.

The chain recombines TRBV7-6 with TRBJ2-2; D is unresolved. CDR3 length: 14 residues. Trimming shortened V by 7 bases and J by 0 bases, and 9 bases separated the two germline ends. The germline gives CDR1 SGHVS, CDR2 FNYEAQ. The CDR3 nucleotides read TGTGCCAGCAACCCGAACCCGAACACCGGGGAGCTGTTTTTT. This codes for CASNPNPNTGELFF.

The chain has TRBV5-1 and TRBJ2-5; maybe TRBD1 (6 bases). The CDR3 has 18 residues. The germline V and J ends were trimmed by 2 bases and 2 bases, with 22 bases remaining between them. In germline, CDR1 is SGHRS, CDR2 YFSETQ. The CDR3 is CASSFFLGASISQETQYF. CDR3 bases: TGCGCCAGCAGCTTCTTTTTGGGGGCTTCTATTTCACAAGAGACCCAGTACTTC.

The CDR3 coding sequence is TGTGCCAGTAGTATGGGGCGGGATGAGGGTGAGCAGTTCTTC. Its translation: CASSMGRDEGEQFF. The genes are TRBV19 and TRBJ2-1; D possibly corresponds to TRBD2 (6 bases). The CDR3 sequence is 14 residues long. The germline V gene encodes CDR1 LNHDA and CDR2 SQIVND (reference sequence). V was clipped by 3 bases and J by 9 bases, with 15 bases between them.

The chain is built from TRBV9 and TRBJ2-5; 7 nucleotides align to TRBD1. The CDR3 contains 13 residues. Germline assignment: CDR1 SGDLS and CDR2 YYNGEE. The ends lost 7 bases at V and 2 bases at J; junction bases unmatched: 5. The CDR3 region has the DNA TGTGCCAGCGGTGAGGACAGGCAAGAGACCCAGTACTTC. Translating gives CASGEDRQETQYF.

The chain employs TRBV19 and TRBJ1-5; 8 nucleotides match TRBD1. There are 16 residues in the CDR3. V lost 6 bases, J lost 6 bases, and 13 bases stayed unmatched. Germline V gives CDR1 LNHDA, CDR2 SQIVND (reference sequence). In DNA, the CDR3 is TGTGCCAGTAGCACAAGGGAGACAGGGGAAGTTCAGCCCCAGCATTTT. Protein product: CASSTRETGEVQPQHF.

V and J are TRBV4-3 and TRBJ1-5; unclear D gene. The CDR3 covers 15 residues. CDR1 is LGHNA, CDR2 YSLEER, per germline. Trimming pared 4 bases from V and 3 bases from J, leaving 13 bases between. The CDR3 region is CASSPDRQVNQPQHF. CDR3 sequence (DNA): TGCGCCAGCAGCCCAGATAGGCAGGTCAATCAGCCCCAGCATTTT.

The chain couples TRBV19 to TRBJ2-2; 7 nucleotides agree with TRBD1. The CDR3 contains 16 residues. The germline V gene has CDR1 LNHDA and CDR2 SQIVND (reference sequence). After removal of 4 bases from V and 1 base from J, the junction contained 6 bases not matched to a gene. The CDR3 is CASSRIGGLNTGELFF. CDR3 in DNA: TGTGCCAGTAGTAGAATAGGGGGCCTGAACACCGGGGAGCTGTTTTTT.

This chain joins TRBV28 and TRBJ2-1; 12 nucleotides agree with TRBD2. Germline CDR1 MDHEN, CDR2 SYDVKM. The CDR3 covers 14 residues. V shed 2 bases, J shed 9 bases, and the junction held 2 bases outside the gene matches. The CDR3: CASSLASGRGEQFF. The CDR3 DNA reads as TGTGCCAGCAGTTTAGCTAGCGGGAGGGGTGAGCAGTTCTTC.

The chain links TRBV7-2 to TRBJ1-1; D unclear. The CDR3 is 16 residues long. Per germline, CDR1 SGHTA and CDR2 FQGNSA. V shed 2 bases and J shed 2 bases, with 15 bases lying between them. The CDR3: CASSLSVGGVNTEAFF. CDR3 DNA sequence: TGTGCCAGCAGCTTATCGGTAGGCGGGGTCAACACTGAAGCTTTCTTT.

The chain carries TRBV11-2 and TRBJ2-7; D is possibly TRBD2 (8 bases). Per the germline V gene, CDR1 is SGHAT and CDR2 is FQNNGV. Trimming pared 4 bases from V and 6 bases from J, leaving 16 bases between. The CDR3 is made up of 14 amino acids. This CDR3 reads CASSSLAGQLEQYF. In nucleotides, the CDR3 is TGTGCCAGCAGCTCATTAGCGGGACAGCTCGAGCAGTACTTC.

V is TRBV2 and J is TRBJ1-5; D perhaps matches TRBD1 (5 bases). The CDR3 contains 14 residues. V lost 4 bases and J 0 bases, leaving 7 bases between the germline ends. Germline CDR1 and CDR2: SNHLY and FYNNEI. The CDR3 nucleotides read TGTGCCAGCAGTGGGGACTATAGCAATCAGCCCCAGCATTTT. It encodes CASSGDYSNQPQHF.

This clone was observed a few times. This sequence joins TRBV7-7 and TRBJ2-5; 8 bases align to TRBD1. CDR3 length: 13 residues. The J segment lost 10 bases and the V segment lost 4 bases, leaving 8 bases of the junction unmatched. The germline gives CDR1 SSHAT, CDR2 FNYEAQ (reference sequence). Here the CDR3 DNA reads TGTGCCAGCAGCTCCACAGGGGGAGGCAACCAGTACTTC. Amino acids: CASSSTGGGNQYF.

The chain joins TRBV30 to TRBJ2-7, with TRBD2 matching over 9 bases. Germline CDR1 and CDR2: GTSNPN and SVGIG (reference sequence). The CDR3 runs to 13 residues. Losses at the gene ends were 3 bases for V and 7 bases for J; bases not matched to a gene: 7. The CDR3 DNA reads TGTGCCTGGAGGCGGGAGGGAAATAGGGAGCAGTACTTC. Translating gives CAWRREGNREQYF.

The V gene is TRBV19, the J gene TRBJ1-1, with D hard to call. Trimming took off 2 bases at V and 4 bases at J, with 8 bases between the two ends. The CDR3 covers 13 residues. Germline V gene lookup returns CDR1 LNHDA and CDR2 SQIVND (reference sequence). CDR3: CASSIWESTEAFF. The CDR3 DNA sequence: TGTGCCAGTAGTATATGGGAAAGCACTGAAGCTTTCTTT.